The clone carrying this T cell receptor (beta chain) turned up a few times. 13 Jbeta primers and 60 Vbeta primers were used for the PCR. The protocol was immunoSEQ multiplex PCR, while the TCRdb copy is restricted to in-frame clones and leaves out a portion. The sample includes 130,000 to 150,000 clones, about 83% of them seen just once. The sample originates from a study of cytomegalovirus exposure and HLA in healthy donors. The CDR3 has 14 residues. This chain links TRBV1 with TRBJ2-5; the tabulated D call, TRBD2, remains unverified against the DNA. TRBV1 is described as a pseudogene. The sample taken for sequencing was PBMCs. The TCR originated in a middle-aged man in good health and CMV-seropositive. The CDR3 DNA follows: TGCACCAGCAGCCAGTTCCCGGGAGGGGAGACCCAGTACTTC. Translated: CTSSQFPGGETQYF.